The clone carrying this T cell receptor beta chain was counted at least ten times. No antigen is known for it. This entry is derived from a study of T-cell reconstitution after alpha-beta-depleted transplantation in children. Germline CDR1 MGHRA, CDR2 YSYEKL. The CDR3 contains 16 residues. Trimming removed 1 base at V and 5 bases at J, with 15 bases between. Study-level results: T-cell numbers and diversity, one year after transplant, stemmed largely from T cells that were newly produced. Reported findings indicate that, about two months after transplant, alpha-beta T cells came from several hundred expanded clones, which were derived from non-depleted graft cells. Surviving recipient T cells and thymic progenitors produced the high day-60 TCRbeta diversity seen in some patients.

The authors prepared the TCRbeta library with unique molecular identifiers. Via MiXCR, TCRdb re-called the PCR reads, giving one row per CDR3 protein. The table includes some 460,000 distinct CDR3 sequences, roughly 15% detected once. The J gene is TRBJ1-5, the V gene TRBV4-1; tentative D call: TRBD1 (6 bases). The clonotype originates from a boy under three years old who had a stem cell transplant for Wiskott-Aldrich syndrome, so the T cells may come from the graft donor. This material consisted of PBMCs, mostly from graft donor cells, taken 360 days after TCRalphabeta/CD19-depleted stem cell transplant. CDR3 amino acids: CASSQVWGTQDQPQHF. The CDR3 DNA sequence: TGCGCCAGCAGCCAAGTTTGGGGGACACAGGATCAGCCCCAGCATTTT.